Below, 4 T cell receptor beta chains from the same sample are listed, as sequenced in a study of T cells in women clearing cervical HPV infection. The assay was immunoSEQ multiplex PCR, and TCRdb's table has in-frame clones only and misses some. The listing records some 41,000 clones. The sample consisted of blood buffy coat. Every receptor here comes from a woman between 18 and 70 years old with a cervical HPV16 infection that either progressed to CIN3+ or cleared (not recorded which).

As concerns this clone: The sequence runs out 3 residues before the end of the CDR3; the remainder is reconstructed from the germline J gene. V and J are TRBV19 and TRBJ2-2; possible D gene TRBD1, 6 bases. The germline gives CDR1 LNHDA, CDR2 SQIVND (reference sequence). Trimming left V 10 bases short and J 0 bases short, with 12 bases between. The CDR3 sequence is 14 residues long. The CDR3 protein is CATWGTTNTGELFF. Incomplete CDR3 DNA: TGTGCCACTTGGGGGACAACGAACACCGGGGAG.

The CDR3 reads CASSLTANSPLHF. CDR3 bases read: TGTGCCAGCAGCTTAACAGCGAATTCACCC. This sequence joins TRBV7-3 and TRBJ1-6; no firm D call. The sequence runs out 3 residues before the end of the CDR3; the remainder is reconstructed from the germline J gene. Trimming shortened V by 0 bases and J by 7 bases, and 4 bases separated the two germline ends. CDR1 SGHTA and CDR2 FQGTGA come from the germline V gene. The CDR3 covers 13 residues.

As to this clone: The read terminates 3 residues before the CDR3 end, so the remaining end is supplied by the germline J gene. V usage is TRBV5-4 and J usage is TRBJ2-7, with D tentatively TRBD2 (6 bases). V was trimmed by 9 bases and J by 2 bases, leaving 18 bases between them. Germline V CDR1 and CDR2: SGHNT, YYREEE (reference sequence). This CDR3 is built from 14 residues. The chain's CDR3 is CAIPSASDPYEQYF. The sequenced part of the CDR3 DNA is TGTGCCATCCCTAGCGCATCCGACCCCTACGAG.

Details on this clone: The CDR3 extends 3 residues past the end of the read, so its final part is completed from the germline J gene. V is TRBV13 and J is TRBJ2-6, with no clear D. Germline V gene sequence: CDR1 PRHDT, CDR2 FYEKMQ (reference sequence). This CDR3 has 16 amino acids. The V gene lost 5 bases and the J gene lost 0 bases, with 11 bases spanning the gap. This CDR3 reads CASSLGTNSGANVLTF. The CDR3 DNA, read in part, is TGTGCCAGCAGCCTCGGAACTAACTCTGGGGCCAACGTC. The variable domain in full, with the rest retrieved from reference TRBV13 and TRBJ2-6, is AAGVIQSPRHLIKEKRETATLKCYPIPRHDTVYWYQQGPGQDPQFLISFYEKMQSDKGSIPDRFSAQQFSDYHSELNMSSLELGDSALYFCASSLGTNSGANVLTFGAGSRLTVL.